The entry that follows covers one T cell receptor (beta chain) sequence. The antigen is not known. Negative isolation yielded the CD8+ and CD4+ T cells, while FACS enriched the TEMRA cells. These data are taken from a study of CD8 T cells in Susac syndrome. Across the whole study: Active disease was present in about six of the sequenced Susac syndrome patients, and remission in eight.

After extraction with the RNeasy kit, about 0.5 to 1 ug of the RNA was reverse transcribed using random hexamers. Amplification of TCR beta CDR3 was carried out by immunoSEQ multiplex PCR, which covered 54 Vbeta and 13 Jbeta segments. TCRdb re-derived calls from the immunoSEQ multiplex PCR reads in MiXCR, one entry per CDR3 protein. The data hold about 94,000 distinct CDR3 sequences, with about 94% observed a single time. Whole-study results and caveats: The CD4+ T cell repertoires that were profiled in Susac syndrome showed no clonal expansion.

The CDR3 has 14 amino acids. V trimming: 6 bases; J trimming: 5 bases; junction bases outside the gene matches: 7. From germline, CDR1 is DFQATT and CDR2 SNEGSKA (reference sequence). This clonotype was sampled from a human donor with Susac syndrome. This rearrangement joins TRBV20-1 to TRBJ1-5; 10 bases are a match to TRBD1. The specimen sequenced was CD4+ T cells from PBMCs. The CDR3 sequence: CSANRQGADQPQHF. As DNA, the CDR3 is TGCAGTGCAAATCGACAGGGGGCCGATCAGCCCCAGCATTTT.